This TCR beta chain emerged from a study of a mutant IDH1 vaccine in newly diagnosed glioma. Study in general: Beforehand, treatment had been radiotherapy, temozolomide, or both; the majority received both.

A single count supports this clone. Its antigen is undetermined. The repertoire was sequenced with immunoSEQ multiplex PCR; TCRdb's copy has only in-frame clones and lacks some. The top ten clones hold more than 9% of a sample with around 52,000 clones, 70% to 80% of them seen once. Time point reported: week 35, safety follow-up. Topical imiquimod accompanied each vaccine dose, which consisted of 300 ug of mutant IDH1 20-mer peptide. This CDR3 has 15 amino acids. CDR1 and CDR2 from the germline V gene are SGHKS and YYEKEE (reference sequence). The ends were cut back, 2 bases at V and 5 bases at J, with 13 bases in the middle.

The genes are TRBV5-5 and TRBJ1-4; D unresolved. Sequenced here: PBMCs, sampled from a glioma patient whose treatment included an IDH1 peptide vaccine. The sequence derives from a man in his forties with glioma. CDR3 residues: CASSLRRRENEKLFF. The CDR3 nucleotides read TGTGCCAGCAGCTTAAGGAGGCGGGAGAATGAAAAACTGTTTTTT.